This entry describes one T cell receptor beta chain. The protocol was immunoSEQ multiplex PCR, while the TCRdb copy is restricted to in-frame clones and leaves out a portion. The data contain 70,000 to 90,000 clones, around 81% of them singletons. This sample is part of a study of cytomegalovirus exposure and HLA in healthy donors. What was sequenced was PBMCs. This TCR was recovered from a man aged 30 to 45 in good health and CMV-seronegative.

CDR3 loop: CASATGGGLYNEQFF. DNA for the CDR3: TGTGCCAGCGCCACGGGGGGGGGCCTATACAATGAGCAGTTCTTC. This rearrangement joins TRBV27 to TRBJ2-1; TRBD2 matches at 8 bases. The CDR3 length is 15 residues. CDR1 is MNHEY, CDR2 SMNVEV, per germline (reference sequence). V shed 8 bases and J 4 bases; nucleotides not matched to a gene: 10.